A single TCR beta chain is shown here with its context. Its cognate antigen has yet to be identified. No base quality information exists; no much larger clone differs at one position. The library was obtained by RACE. For sequencing, a NextSeq 500 was employed. During library preparation, unique molecular identifiers were attached to individual cDNA molecules so that TCRs could be counted in a quantitative, reproducible way. From each blood RNA sample, both TCR alpha and TCR beta chains were sequenced. Per the authors' processing: A median of approximately 96,000 TCRs per sample was observed, with a range of about 23,224 to 700,000. The Decombinator software suite was used to annotate the V, J and CDR3 of the TCR reads. Every sample was subsampled to the same number of TCRs (28,000) for the PS versus PT1 abundance plots. TCRs were defined as expanded if absent before sensitization and observed at least eight times at the 2-week time point. TCRdb reprocessing: public reads trimmed at Q25 with fastp, clones called with MiXCR, in-frame beta chains kept. Rows with one shared CDR3 protein collapse into an entry with the most common genes and DNA. TCRdb, rather than the study authors, made the V and J calls. Recorded for this sample are around 190,000 distinct CDR3 sequences; around 22% of them occurred a single time. 6% to 8% of the sample comes from the top ten.

Explained via the paper, the time point label denotes: patch test 1, 2 weeks after DPC sensitization. This sample's treatment or condition label indicates: therapeutic diphenylcyclopropenone sensitization with weekly scalp DPC. At every patch-test visit, the blood draw took place before the patch test was put on. Eligible patients were aged 18 to 70, diagnosed with alopecia, deemed suitable for DPC therapy, and excluded if pregnant. Unfractionated whole blood was collected in Tempus Blood RNA tubes, and total RNA was extracted from that blood. This sample was taken from a study of human T cells and chemical hapten exposure (dated by TCRdb to 2020 to 2022). Background for the entire study: For sensitization, 2% DPC in acetone was applied to an approximately 2 cm by approximately 2 cm area of upper inner arm skin. Weekly therapeutic DPC doses were additionally applied to the scalp of patients throughout the roughly 25-week study period. Patch testing was done on the upper back using Finn chambers containing 0.01% DPC, and results were scored after 6 days according to International Contact Dermatitis Research Group standards. The mostly female patient cohort included alopecia areata with under or over 50% scalp involvement, alopecia totalis and alopecia universalis. The libraries were sequenced as a pool, and the TCR yield per sample differed mostly because of small variations in library volumes within the pool. In alopecia patients, the study followed how the peripheral blood TCR repertoire changed in vivo over primary and secondary sensitization to diphenylcyclopropenone (DPC), a hapten. Blood was sampled from patients pre-sensitization (week 0) and at 2, 6 and about 24 weeks after DPC sensitization. For TCR sequencing, blood came from approximately 29 alopecia patients at anywhere from one to four time points (pre-sensitization, 2, 6 and 24 weeks).

What the work shows at the level of the full study, not this receptor alone: DPC sensitization did not change the number of TCRs with a frequency above 1 in 1000, and there was no evidence of changes in global repertoire structure. Significantly more large CDR3 similarity clusters were formed by expanded TCRs than by pre-sensitization or healthy control sets, consistent with antigen-driven responses. All patients had alopecia, a presumed autoimmune disease, so their immune response might differ from that of healthy individuals. Repeated subsampling changed both the strength of the expansion versus patch-test correlation and the threshold at which the correlation became significant. Patch test score was positively correlated with the number of PT1 expanded TCRs, with significance at thresholds 8, 16 and 32 but not at 4.

The sample was whole blood, taken in connection with sensitization to the hapten diphenylcyclopropenone (DPC). This clonotype was sampled from a woman between 45 and 65 years old with alopecia areata. Some clones in this sample may be carry-over from other donors' samples.

The base sequence is TGCAGCGTTGAAGATGGTAGACAGGGAGTCTCTGGGGCCAACGTCCTGACTTTC. Protein translation: CSVEDGRQGVSGANVLTF. The rearrangement joined TRBV29-1 to TRBJ2-6; 7 junctional bases match TRBD1. In the germline V gene, CDR1 corresponds to SQVTM and CDR2 to ANQGSEA. The CDR3 goes from the cysteine to the phenylalanine over 18 residues. The retained sequence is limited to the CDR3, 54 bases, with the frame set at the first base. Clipping removes 0 bases from V and 0 bases from J, with 8 as the unmatched junction base count.